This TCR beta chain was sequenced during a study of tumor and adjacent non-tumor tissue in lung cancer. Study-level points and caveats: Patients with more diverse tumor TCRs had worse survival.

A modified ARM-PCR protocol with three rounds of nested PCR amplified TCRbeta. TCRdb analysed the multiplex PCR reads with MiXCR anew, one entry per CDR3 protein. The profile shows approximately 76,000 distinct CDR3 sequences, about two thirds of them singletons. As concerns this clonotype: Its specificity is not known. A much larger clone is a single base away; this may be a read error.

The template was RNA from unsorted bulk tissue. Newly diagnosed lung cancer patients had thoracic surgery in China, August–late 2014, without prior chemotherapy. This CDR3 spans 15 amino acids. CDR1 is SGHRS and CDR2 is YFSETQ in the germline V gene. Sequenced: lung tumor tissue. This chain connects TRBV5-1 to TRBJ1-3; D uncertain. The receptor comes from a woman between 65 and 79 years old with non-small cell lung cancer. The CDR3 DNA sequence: TGCGTCAGCAGCCTCGACTGGAGCTCTGGAAACACCATATATTTT. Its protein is CVSSLDWSSGNTIYF.